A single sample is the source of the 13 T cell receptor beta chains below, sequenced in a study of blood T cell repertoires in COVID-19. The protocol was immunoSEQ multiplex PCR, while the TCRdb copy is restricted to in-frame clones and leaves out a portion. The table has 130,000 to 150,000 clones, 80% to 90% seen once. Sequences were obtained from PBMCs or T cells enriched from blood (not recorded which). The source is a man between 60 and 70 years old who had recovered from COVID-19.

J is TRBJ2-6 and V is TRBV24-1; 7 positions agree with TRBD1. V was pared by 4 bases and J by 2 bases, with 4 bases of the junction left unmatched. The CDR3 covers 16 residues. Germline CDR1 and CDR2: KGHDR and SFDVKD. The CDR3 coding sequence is TGTGCCACCAGTGACCCGACAGGGCCTGGGGCCAACGTCCTGACTTTC. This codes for CATSDPTGPGANVLTF.

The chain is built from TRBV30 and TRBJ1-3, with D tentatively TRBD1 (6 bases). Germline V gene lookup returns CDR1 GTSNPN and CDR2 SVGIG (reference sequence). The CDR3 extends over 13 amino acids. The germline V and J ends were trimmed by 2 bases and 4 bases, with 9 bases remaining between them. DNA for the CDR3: TGTGCCTGGAGTCAGGGGCCCGGAAACACCATATATTTT. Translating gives CAWSQGPGNTIYF.

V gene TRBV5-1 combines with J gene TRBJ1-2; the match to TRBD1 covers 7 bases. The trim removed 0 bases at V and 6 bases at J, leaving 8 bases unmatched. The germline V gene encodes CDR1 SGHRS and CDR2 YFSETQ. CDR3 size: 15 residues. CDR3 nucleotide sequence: TGCGCCAGCAGCTTGGCTTCGGGCAGGGGGAATGGCTACACCTTC. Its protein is CASSLASGRGNGYTF.

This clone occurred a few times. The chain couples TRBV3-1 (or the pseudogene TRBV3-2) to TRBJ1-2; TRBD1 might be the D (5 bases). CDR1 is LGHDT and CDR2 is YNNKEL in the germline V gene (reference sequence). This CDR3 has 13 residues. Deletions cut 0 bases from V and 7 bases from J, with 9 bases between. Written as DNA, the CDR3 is TGTGCCAGCAGCCAAGATCCGGGGGGTGGCTACACCTTC. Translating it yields CASSQDPGGGYTF.

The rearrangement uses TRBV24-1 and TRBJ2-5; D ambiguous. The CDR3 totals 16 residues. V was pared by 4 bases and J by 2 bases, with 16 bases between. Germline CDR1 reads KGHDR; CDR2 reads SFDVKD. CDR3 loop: CATSDPQTPGQETQYF. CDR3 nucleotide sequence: TGTGCCACCAGTGACCCTCAGACACCCGGACAAGAGACCCAGTACTTC.

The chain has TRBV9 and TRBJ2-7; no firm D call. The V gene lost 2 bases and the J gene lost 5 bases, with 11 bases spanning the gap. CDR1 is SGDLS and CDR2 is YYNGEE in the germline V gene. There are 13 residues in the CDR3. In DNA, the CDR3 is TGTGCCAGCAGCGTGTCCGGGTGGAACGAGCAGTACTTC. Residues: CASSVSGWNEQYF.

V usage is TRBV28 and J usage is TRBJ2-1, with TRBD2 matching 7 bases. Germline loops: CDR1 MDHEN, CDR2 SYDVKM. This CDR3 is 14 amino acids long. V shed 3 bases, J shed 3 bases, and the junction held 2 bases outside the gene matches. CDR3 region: CASSLGGNYNEQFF. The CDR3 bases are TGTGCCAGCAGTTTGGGGGGGAACTACAATGAGCAGTTCTTC.

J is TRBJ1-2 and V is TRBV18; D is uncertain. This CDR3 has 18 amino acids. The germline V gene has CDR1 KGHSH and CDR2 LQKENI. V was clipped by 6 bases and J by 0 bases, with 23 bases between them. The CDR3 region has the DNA TGTGCCAGCTCCCGGGTGGTTCCGGGATCGGGAGCTAACTATGGCTACACCTTC. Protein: CASSRVVPGSGANYGYTF.

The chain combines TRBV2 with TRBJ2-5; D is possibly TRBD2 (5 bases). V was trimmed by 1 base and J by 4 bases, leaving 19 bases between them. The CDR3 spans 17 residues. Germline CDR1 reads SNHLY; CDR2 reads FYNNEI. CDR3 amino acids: CASSEDGAAPRLETQYF. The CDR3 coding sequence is TGTGCCAGCAGTGAAGATGGAGCGGCCCCTAGGTTAGAGACCCAGTACTTC.

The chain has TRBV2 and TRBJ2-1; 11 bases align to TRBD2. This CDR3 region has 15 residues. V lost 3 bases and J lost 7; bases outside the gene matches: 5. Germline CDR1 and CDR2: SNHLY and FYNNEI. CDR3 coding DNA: TGTGCCAGCAGTGACGTAGCGGGGGGGCTGAATGAGCAGTTCTTC. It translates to CASSDVAGGLNEQFF. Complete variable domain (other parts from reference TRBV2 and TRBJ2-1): EPEVTQTPSHQVTQMGQEVILRCVPISNHLYFYWYRQILGQKVEFLVSFYNNEISEKSEIFDDQFSVERPDGSNFTLKIRSTKLEDSAMYFCASSDVAGGLNEQFFGPGTRLTVL.

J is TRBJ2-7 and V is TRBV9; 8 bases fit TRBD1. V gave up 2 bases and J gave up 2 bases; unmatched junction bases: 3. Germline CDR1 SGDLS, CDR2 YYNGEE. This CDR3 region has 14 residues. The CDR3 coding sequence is TGTGCCAGCAGCGTCCGGACAGGGACCTACGAGCAGTACTTC. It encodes CASSVRTGTYEQYF.

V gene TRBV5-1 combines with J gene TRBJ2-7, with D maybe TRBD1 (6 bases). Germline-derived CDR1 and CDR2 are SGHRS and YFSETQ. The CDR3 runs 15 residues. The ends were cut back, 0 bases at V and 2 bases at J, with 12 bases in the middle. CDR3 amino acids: CASSLGDTTPYEQYF. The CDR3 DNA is TGCGCCAGCAGCTTGGGGGACACCACCCCCTACGAGCAGTACTTC.

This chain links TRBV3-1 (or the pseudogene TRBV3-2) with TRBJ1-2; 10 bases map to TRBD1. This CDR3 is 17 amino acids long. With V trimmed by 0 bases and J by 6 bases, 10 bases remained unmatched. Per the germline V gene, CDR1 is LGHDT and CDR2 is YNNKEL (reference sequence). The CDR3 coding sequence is TGTGCCAGCAGCCAAGACCTACGGGGGACAGGGGCTCATGGCTACACCTTC. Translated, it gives CASSQDLRGTGAHGYTF.